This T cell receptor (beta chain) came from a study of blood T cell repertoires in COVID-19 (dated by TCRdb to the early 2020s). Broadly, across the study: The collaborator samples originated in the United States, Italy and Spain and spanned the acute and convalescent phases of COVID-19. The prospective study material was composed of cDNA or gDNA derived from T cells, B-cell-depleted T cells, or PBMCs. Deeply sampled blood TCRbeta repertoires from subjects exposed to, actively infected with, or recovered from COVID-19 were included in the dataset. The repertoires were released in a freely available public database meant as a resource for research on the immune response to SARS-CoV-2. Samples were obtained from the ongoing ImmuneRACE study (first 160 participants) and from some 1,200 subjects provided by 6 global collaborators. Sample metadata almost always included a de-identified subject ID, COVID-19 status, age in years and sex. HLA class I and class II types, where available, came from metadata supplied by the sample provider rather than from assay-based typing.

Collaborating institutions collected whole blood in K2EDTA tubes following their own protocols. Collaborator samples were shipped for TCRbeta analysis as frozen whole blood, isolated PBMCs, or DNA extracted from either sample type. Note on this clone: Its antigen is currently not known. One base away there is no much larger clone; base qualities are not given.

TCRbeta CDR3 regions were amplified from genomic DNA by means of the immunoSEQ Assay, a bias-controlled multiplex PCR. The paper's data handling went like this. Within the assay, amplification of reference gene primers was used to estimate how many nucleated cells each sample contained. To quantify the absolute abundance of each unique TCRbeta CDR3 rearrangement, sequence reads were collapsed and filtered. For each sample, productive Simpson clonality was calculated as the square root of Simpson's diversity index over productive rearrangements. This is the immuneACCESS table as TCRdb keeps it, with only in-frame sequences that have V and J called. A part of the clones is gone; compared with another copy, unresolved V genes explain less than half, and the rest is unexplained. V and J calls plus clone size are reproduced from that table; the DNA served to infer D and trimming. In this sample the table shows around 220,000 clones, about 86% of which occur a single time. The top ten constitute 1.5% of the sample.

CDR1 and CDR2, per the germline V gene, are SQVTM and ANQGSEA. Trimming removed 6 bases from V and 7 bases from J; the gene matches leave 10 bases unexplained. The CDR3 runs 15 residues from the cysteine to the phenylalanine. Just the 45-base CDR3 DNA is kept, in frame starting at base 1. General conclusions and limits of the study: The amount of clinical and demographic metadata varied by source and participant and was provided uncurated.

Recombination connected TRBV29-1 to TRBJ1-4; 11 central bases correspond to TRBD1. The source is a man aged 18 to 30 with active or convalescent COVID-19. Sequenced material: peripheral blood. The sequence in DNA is TGCAGCGTAATCGATCCCGGGACAGGGGGTGAAAAACTGTTTTTT. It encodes CSVIDPGTGGEKLFF.